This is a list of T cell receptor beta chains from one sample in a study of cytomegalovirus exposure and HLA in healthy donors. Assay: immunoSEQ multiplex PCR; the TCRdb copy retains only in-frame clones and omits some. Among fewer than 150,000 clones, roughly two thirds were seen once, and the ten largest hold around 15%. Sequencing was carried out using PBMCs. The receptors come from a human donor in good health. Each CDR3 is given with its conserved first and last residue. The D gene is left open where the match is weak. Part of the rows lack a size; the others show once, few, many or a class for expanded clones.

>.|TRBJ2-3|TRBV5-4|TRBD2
TGTGCCAGCAGCGTGATGCTAGCGGGGGGCCCAGATACGCAGTATTTT
CASSVMLAGGPDTQYF
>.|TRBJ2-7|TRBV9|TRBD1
TGTGCCAGCAGCACGGGACAGGGAGCTTACGAGCAGTACTTC
CASSTGQGAYEQYF
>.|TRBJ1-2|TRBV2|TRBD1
TGTGCCAGCAGCCTTTTGGGACAGGGAAACTATGGCTACACCTTC
CASSLLGQGNYGYTF
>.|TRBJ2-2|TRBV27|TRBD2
TGTGCCAGCAGTTTATTGGCGGGGGGGTGGACCGGGGAGCTGTTTTTT
CASSLLAGGWTGELFF
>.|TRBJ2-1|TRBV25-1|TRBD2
TGTGCCAGCAGTGGACTAGCGGCCAATGAGCAGTTCTTC
CASSGLAANEQFF
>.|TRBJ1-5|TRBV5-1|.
TGCGCCAGCAGCTTTACGGGGGGCTATGGTCAGCCCCAGCATTTT
CASSFTGGYGQPQHF
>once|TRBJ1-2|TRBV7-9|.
TGTGCCAGCAGCTTAGCACAGGTTGCTGGAGGCTACACCTTC
CASSLAQVAGGYTF
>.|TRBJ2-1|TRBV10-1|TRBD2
TGCGCCAGCAGTGAGTCGAAGCTAGCGGGAGTCAATGAGCAGTTCTTC
CASSESKLAGVNEQFF
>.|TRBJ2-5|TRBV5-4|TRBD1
TGTGCCAGCAGCAAAGGGACAGCACCCCAAGAGACCCAGTACTTC
CASSKGTAPQETQYF
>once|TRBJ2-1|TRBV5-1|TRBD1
TGCGCCAGCAGCGAGGGACAGGCCGACTACAATGAGCAGTTCTTC
CASSEGQADYNEQFF
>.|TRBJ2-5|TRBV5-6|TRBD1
TGTGCCAGCAGCTCGTACAACCGGGACAGGGGACGGGAGACCCAGTACTTC
CASSSYNRDRGRETQYF
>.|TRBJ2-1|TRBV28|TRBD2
TGTGCCAGCAGGGGGACTAGCGGGAGACGTGAGCAGTTCTTC
CASRGTSGRREQFF
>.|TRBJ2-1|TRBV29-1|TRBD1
TGCAGCGTTGACCCCTATGGACAGGGGCCCTTATCCTACAATGAGCAGTTCTTC
CSVDPYGQGPLSYNEQFF
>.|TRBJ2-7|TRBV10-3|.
TGTGCCATCAGTAGCCCCAGGGGGGATTACGAGCAGTACTTC
CAISSPRGDYEQYF
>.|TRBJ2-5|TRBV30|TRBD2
TGTGCCTGGAGTCCAGGGGCCTTTTATCCTAGCGGGAAGGGGGAGACCCAGTACTTC
CAWSPGAFYPSGKGETQYF
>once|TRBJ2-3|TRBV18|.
TGTGCCAGCTCACCACCGTCGCAGGGTGATACGCAGTATTTT
CASSPPSQGDTQYF
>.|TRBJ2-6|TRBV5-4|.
TGTGCCAGCAGCTTGGTTCGGTTCTCTGGGGCCAACGTCCTGACTTTC
CASSLVRFSGANVLTF